This TCR beta chain emerged from a study of T cell changes during pregnancy in multiple sclerosis. Germline CDR1 is SGHTA and CDR2 is FQGTGA. V was cut by 0 bases and J by 7 bases, with 4 bases left in between. The CDR3 has 12 residues. This clone was observed a single time. Measured with immunoSEQ multiplex PCR; TCRdb has only the in-frame clones, and not every one. The sample holds tens of thousands of clones, roughly 93% seen once. The sample taken for sequencing was PBMCs (not recorded whether the cells were cultured). This TCR came from a female donor with multiple sclerosis, enrolled in a pregnancy study. V gene TRBV7-3 combines with J gene TRBJ2-1; no firm D call. In nucleotides, the CDR3 is TGTGCCAGCAGCTTAACGGGGAATGAGCAGTTCTTC. This codes for CASSLTGNEQFF.